The 28 T cell receptor beta chains given below trace back to one sample, sequenced in a study of T cell repertoires in cytomegalovirus infection. TCRdb processed the reads anew with MiXCR; each CDR3 protein has one entry. The sample lists more than 400,000 distinct CDR3 sequences; around a quarter were seen once. Sequencing used PBMCs. The receptors shown here come from a human donor in good health (CMV status not recorded). Some clones in this sample may be carry-over from other donors' samples.

CDR3 in amino acids: CASSLKLDGYSPLHF. In DNA form, the CDR3 reads TGTGCCAGCAGCTTAAAATTGGACGGATATTCACCCCTCCACTTT. This chain links TRBV7-2 with TRBJ1-6; D gene unclear. The CDR3 length is 15 residues. V lost 2 bases and J 8 bases, leaving 13 bases between the germline ends. Germline assignment: CDR1 SGHTA and CDR2 FQGNSA.

In this sample, this clonotype turned up many times. The rearrangement links TRBV7-6 to TRBJ2-5; the D is unclear. Germline CDR1 reads SGHVS; CDR2 reads FNYEAQ. Trimming pared 2 bases from V and 1 base from J, leaving 14 bases between. The CDR3 totals 16 residues. CDR3 amino acids: CASSLSLGIGQETQYF. In DNA form, the CDR3 reads TGTGCCAGCAGCTTAAGTCTGGGGATCGGCCAAGAGACCCAGTACTTC.

V and J are TRBV29-1 and TRBJ1-2, with 10 bases fitting TRBD1. V lost 5 bases and J lost 8; bases outside the gene matches: 14. The CDR3 runs 15 residues. CDR1 and CDR2 (germline): SQVTM, ANQGSEA. This CDR3 is CSVFPRDRGREGYTF. Here the CDR3 DNA reads TGCAGCGTTTTTCCTCGGGACAGGGGAAGAGAGGGCTACACCTTC.

This clonotype has more than one count but fewer than ten. This chain connects TRBV6-1 to TRBJ1-2; no firm D call. The ends were cut back, 1 base at V and 4 bases at J, with 13 bases in the middle. Per the germline V gene, CDR1 is MNHNS and CDR2 is SASEGT. CDR3 length: 15 residues. The CDR3 DNA follows: TGTGCCAGCAGTGAAGGGATCGCTAAACCCTATGGCTACACCTTC. It specifies CASSEGIAKPYGYTF.

This clonotype occurred a few times. The chain employs TRBV20-1 and TRBJ2-3; 9 bases are a match to TRBD2. The trim removed 2 bases at V and 2 bases at J, leaving 2 bases unmatched. The V gene's germline CDR1 is DFQATT and CDR2 SNEGSKA (reference sequence). The CDR3 consists of 14 residues. CDR3 loop: CSARLAGNTDTQYF. DNA of the CDR3: TGCAGTGCTAGACTAGCGGGAAACACAGATACGCAGTATTTT.

This clonotype was seen only a few times. The rearrangement uses TRBV11-2 and TRBJ2-4, with TRBD1 matching over 7 bases. Germline V gene lookup returns CDR1 SGHAT and CDR2 FQNNGV. J was trimmed by 13 bases and V by 5 bases; bases with no gene match: 11. This CDR3 is 13 amino acids long. The CDR3: CASSPRGRLGQYF. The CDR3 region has the DNA TGTGCCAGCAGCCCAAGGGGGCGATTGGGGCAGTACTTC.

V is TRBV28 and J is TRBJ1-5, with D possibly matching TRBD1 (5 bases). This CDR3 comprises 17 residues. V was pared by 0 bases and J by 0 bases, with 12 bases between. Germline V gene lookup returns CDR1 MDHEN and CDR2 SYDVKM. The CDR3 protein is CASSLWAGDDSNQPQHF. As DNA, the CDR3 is TGTGCCAGCAGTTTATGGGCGGGGGATGATAGCAATCAGCCCCAGCATTTT.

This clonotype was observed many times. The V and J genes are TRBV12-3 or TRBV12-4 and TRBJ1-1; no reliable D call. V lost 7 bases to trimming and J lost 4 bases, with 13 bases between them. This CDR3 has 13 residues. The CDR3, as DNA: TGTGCCAGCACCATAGGCATGCCCACTGAAGCTTTCTTT. Amino acids: CASTIGMPTEAFF.

This clonotype was seen more than once but under ten times. The chain recombines TRBV7-2 with TRBJ2-5; TRBD2 aligns across 12 bases. V shed 5 bases and J 4 bases; nucleotides not matched to a gene: 8. This CDR3 region has 16 residues. Germline values: CDR1 SGHTA, CDR2 FQGNSA. The CDR3 DNA is TGTGCCAGCAGCCTATACCAGGGACTAGCGGGAGAGACCCAGTACTTC. Its protein product is CASSLYQGLAGETQYF.

This clonotype was counted only a few times. The rearrangement uses TRBV2 and TRBJ2-5; tentative D call: TRBD2 (6 bases). The germline V gene has CDR1 SNHLY and CDR2 FYNNEI. The CDR3 is made up of 15 amino acids. Trimming took off 5 bases at V and 1 base at J, with 14 bases between the two ends. As DNA, the CDR3 is TGTGCCAGCAGTTTGAAGACTAGTCCCCAAGAGACCCAGTACTTC. This encodes CASSLKTSPQETQYF.

The table lists this clonotype with a few counts. The chain combines TRBV5-1 with TRBJ2-1, with TRBD2 identical over 7 bases. With V trimmed by 2 bases and J by 0 bases, 5 bases remained unmatched. CDR1 SGHRS and CDR2 YFSETQ come from the germline V gene. This CDR3 spans 16 amino acids. CDR3 sequence: CASSFFPSGSYNEQFF. CDR3 DNA: TGCGCCAGCAGCTTCTTTCCTAGCGGCTCCTACAATGAGCAGTTCTTC. Full variable domain (outside the CDR3, taken from reference TRBV5-1 and TRBJ2-1): KAGVTQTPRYLIKTRGQQVTLSCSPISGHRSVSWYQQTPGQGLQFLFEYFSETQRNKGNFPGRFSGRQFSNSRSEMNVSTLELGDSALYLCASSFFPSGSYNEQFFGPGTRLTVL.

This clonotype was seen repeatedly, ten times or more. The J gene is TRBJ1-1, the V gene TRBV7-2; 8 nucleotides match TRBD1. The CDR3 totals 17 residues. Germline CDR1 SGHTA, CDR2 FQGNSA. The V and J ends lost 5 bases and 3 bases, in that order; junction bases with no gene match: 14. For the CDR3, the DNA is TGTGCCAGCAGCCCCGGACAGGGTTTGGTGGGAGACACTGAAGCTTTCTTT. This encodes CASSPGQGLVGDTEAFF.

This clonotype showed up many times. The chain recombines TRBV7-2 with TRBJ2-2; TRBD2 aligns across 7 bases. The CDR3 spans 17 residues. V lost 1 base, J lost 0 bases, and 5 bases stayed unmatched. The V gene's germline CDR1 is SGHTA and CDR2 FQGNSA. The DNA of the CDR3 is TGTGCCAGCAGCTTAGGCTCGGCGGGAGCGAACACCGGGGAGCTGTTTTTT. This sequence encodes CASSLGSAGANTGELFF. Filled out from reference TRBV7-2 and TRBJ2-2, the complete variable domain reads GAGVSQSPSNKVTEKGKDVELRCDPISGHTALYWYRQSLGQGLEFLIYFQGNSAPDKSGLPSDRFSAERTGGSVSTLTIQRTQQEDSAVYLCASSLGSAGANTGELFFGEGSRLTVL.

The CDR3 nucleotides are TGTGCCATCAGTGAGTTGTTTGGGACTAAAGCTTTCTTT. Encoded protein: CAISELFGTKAFF. The chain is built from TRBV10-3 and TRBJ1-1; D perhaps matches TRBD1 (5 bases). The germline V gene has CDR1 ENHRY and CDR2 SYGVKD. The V gene lost 1 base and the J gene lost 9 bases, with 12 bases spanning the gap. CDR3 size: 13 residues.

This clonotype showed up many times. This sequence joins TRBV6-2 or TRBV6-3 and TRBJ2-1, with TRBD1 identical over 7 bases. There are 14 residues in the CDR3. V was pared by 5 bases and J by 7 bases, with 8 bases of the junction left unmatched. Looked up from germline, CDR1 is MNHEY and CDR2 is SVGEGT. The CDR3 region has the DNA TGTGCCAGCAGTAAAACAGGGGTGGGGAATGAGCAGTTCTTC. It encodes CASSKTGVGNEQFF.

This rearrangement joins TRBV7-9 to TRBJ1-1; no definite D call. V lost 0 bases to trimming and J lost 4 bases, with 12 bases between them. This CDR3 contains 15 residues. In germline, CDR1 is SEHNR, CDR2 FQNEAQ (reference sequence). The CDR3 sequence: CASSLAGGSGTEAFF. The CDR3 DNA follows: TGTGCCAGCAGCTTAGCGGGTGGGTCTGGCACTGAAGCTTTCTTT.

In this sample, this clonotype turned up a few times. This chain uses TRBV6-6 with TRBJ2-1; a weak D match, TRBD2 (5 bases). The CDR3 extends over 13 amino acids. The germline gives CDR1 MNHNY, CDR2 SVGAGI (reference sequence). Trimming removed 0 bases at V and 9 bases at J, with 9 bases between. CDR3 DNA: TGTGCCAGCAGTTACTCCACCCGGGGTGAGCAGTTCTTC. Translation: CASSYSTRGEQFF.

This clonotype was seen a handful of times. The rearrangement joins TRBV20-1 to TRBJ2-7; D not certain. The CDR3 extends over 14 amino acids. Germline CDR1 reads DFQATT; CDR2 reads SNEGSKA (reference sequence). Trimming stripped 4 bases from V and 3 bases from J, with 16 bases between. The CDR3 coding sequence is TGCAGTGCTACTGGCCGCATAAGTCTCTACGAGCAGTACTTC. As protein: CSATGRISLYEQYF.

This clonotype has a handful of counts. The chain couples TRBV15 to TRBJ1-5; D is possibly TRBD1 (5 bases). Germline assignment: CDR1 LNHNV and CDR2 YYDKDF (reference sequence). CDR3 size: 15 residues. V was clipped by 1 base and J by 11 bases, with 18 bases between them. The CDR3: CATSRVLQGVGAQHF. The CDR3 DNA sequence: TGTGCCACCAGCAGAGTGCTCCAAGGGGTAGGAGCCCAGCATTTT.

CDR3 DNA: TGTGCCAGCAGGGCGGATAGCGGGAGCACAGATACGCAGTATTTT. This codes for CASRADSGSTDTQYF. This rearrangement joins TRBV2 to TRBJ2-3; 7 bases map to TRBD2. V lost 6 bases and J lost 0; bases outside the gene matches: 6. CDR1 and CDR2 (germline): SNHLY, FYNNEI. The CDR3 consists of 15 residues. The full variable domain, its missing parts supplied by reference TRBV2 and TRBJ2-3, is EPEVTQTPSHQVTQMGQEVILRCVPISNHLYFYWYRQILGQKVEFLVSFYNNEISEKSEIFDDQFSVERPDGSNFTLKIRSTKLEDSAMYFCASRADSGSTDTQYFGPGTRLTVL.

V and J are TRBV5-4 and TRBJ2-1, with 10 bases that match TRBD2. CDR3 length equals 16 residues. Germline CDR1 reads SGHNT; CDR2 reads YYREEE (reference sequence). V was pared by 4 bases and J by 7 bases, with 11 bases of the junction left unmatched. This CDR3 is CASSPLSGRVNNEQFF. The CDR3 coding sequence is TGTGCCAGCAGCCCCCTAAGCGGGAGGGTGAATAATGAGCAGTTCTTC.

This chain links TRBV5-1 with TRBJ1-2; D call uncertain. This CDR3 is 14 amino acids long. Trimming pared 3 bases from V and 7 bases from J, leaving 16 bases between. Germline V lookup: CDR1 SGHRS, CDR2 YFSETQ. CDR3 in amino acids: CASSYGMADGGYTF. The DNA of the CDR3 is TGCGCCAGCAGCTACGGGATGGCCGATGGTGGCTACACCTTC.

V usage is TRBV4-3 and J usage is TRBJ2-1; 10 bases agree with TRBD2. Trimming removed 1 base from V and 4 bases from J; junction bases left unmatched: 7. The germline CDR1 and CDR2 sequences are LGHNA and YSLEER. This CDR3 has 17 amino acids. The CDR3 DNA follows: TGCGCCAGCAGCCAAGGAACTAGCGGGGAAATATACAATGAGCAGTTCTTC. The encoded protein is CASSQGTSGEIYNEQFF.

This clonotype was recorded many times. The chain carries TRBV7-9 and TRBJ1-3; D remains ambiguous. The V end was cut by 1 base, the J end by 2 bases, with 12 bases between. Germline CDR1 reads SEHNR; CDR2 reads FQNEAQ (reference sequence). This CDR3 region has 16 residues. As DNA, the CDR3 is TGTGCCAGCAGCTTAGTTCTTCCGGTCCCTGGAAACACCATATATTTT. Translated: CASSLVLPVPGNTIYF.

This clonotype was counted a few times. The chain recombines TRBV11-2 with TRBJ2-5, with D possibly being TRBD1 or TRBD2 (6 bases each). Per germline, CDR1 SGHAT and CDR2 FQNNGV. V lost 5 bases and J 5 bases, leaving 15 bases between the germline ends. CDR3 length: 14 amino acids. CDR3 DNA: TGTGCCAGCAGCAAAGAGGGGGGAGGCGAGACCCAGTACTTC. Residues: CASSKEGGGETQYF.

For this clonotype: The conserved phenylalanine or tryptophan is not found at the CDR3 terminus, so this likely reflects a read error. The chain carries TRBV7-2 and TRBJ2-3; the D is unclear. Per germline, CDR1 SGHTA and CDR2 FQGNSA. This CDR3 contains 13 residues. The germline V and J ends were trimmed by 5 bases and 0 bases, with 6 bases remaining between them. CDR3 DNA sequence: TGTGCCAGCAGCGACCTGAGCACAGATACGCAGTATCTT. Translated: CASSDLSTDTQYL.

This clonotype was counted a few times. The V call is TRBV7-2, the J call TRBJ2-2; 14 nucleotides align to TRBD2. J lost 3 bases, V lost 1 base, and 7 bases had no gene match. There are 19 residues in the CDR3. Germline values: CDR1 SGHTA, CDR2 FQGNSA. CDR3 sequence reads: CASSLVGTSGRADTGELFF. The DNA of the CDR3 is TGTGCCAGCAGCTTAGTTGGGACTAGCGGGAGAGCTGACACCGGGGAGCTGTTTTTT.

The chain couples TRBV20-1 to TRBJ2-1; D call uncertain. The CDR3 has 14 residues. Germline V gene data show CDR1 as DFQATT and CDR2 as SNEGSKA (reference sequence). V dropped 5 bases and J dropped 5 bases, with 16 bases sitting between them. CDR3 DNA sequence: TGCAGTGCTCTTTATCTACGACTCAACAATGAGCAGTTCTTC. It codes for CSALYLRLNNEQFF.